A selection of T cell receptor beta chains follows, all from one sample in a study of beta chain features in type 1 diabetes. Repertoires were generated with immunoSEQ multiplex PCR, while TCRdb's copy carries only in-frame clones and drops some. The sample lists 300,000 to 450,000 clones, around 20% occurring once. The specimen sequenced was naive CD4+ T cells from blood. The source is a woman in her late teens or twenties in good health. CDR3s include the opening cysteine and the closing phenylalanine or tryptophan. Fields, in order: J gene, V gene, D gene, clone size, CDR3 protein, CDR3 DNA. A D gene is named only where the DNA matches it firmly. Where a row states a size, it is once, few, many or the class of an expanded clone; other rows omit it.

>TRBJ2-5|TRBV29-1|TRBD2|.
CSVEDPTSVKTQYF
TGCAGCGTTGAAGATCCAACTAGCGTAAAGACCCAGTACTTC
>TRBJ2-1|TRBV7-2|TRBD2|.
CASSRAGTSGRNEQFF
TGTGCCAGCAGCCGAGCCGGGACTAGCGGGAGAAATGAGCAGTTCTTC
>TRBJ2-7|TRBV29-1|.|few
CSVGDPGESSYEQYF
TGCAGCGTGGGAGACCCGGGAGAGAGCTCCTACGAGCAGTACTTC
>TRBJ2-7|TRBV7-2|TRBD2|.
CASSSLTSGGAREQYF
TGTGCCAGCAGCTCCCTAACTAGCGGGGGGGCGCGGGAGCAGTACTTC
>TRBJ1-2|TRBV9|TRBD1|.
CASSVGTAYGYTF
TGTGCCAGCAGCGTTGGGACAGCCTATGGCTACACCTTC
>TRBJ1-6|TRBV21-1|.|few
CASSKVPGTGCSPLHF
TGTGCCAGCAGCAAGGTCCCGGGGACAGGGTGTTCACCCCTCCACTTT
>TRBJ2-7|TRBV14|.|.
CASSQVFRGAYEQYF
TGTGCCAGCAGCCAAGTTTTCAGGGGAGCCTACGAGCAGTACTTC
>TRBJ2-7|TRBV5-1|.|.
CASSSDSMMDYEQYF
TGCGCCAGCAGCTCGGACTCGATGATGGACTACGAGCAGTACTTC
>TRBJ2-2|TRBV27|TRBD2|.
CASKGLAGGPGGELFF
TGTGCCAGCAAGGGACTAGCGGGAGGGCCGGGCGGGGAGCTGTTTTTT
>TRBJ2-3|TRBV7-9|TRBD2|few
CASSRGLATDTQYF
TGTGCCAGCAGCCGGGGACTAGCGACAGATACGCAGTATTTT
>TRBJ2-7|TRBV13|.|few
CASSLGRYYEQYF
TGTGCCAGCAGCTTAGGCAGGTACTACGAGCAGTACTTC
>TRBJ2-7|TRBV9|TRBD1|few
CASSEGTGVTYEQYF
TGTGCCAGCAGCGAGGGGACAGGGGTTACCTACGAGCAGTACTTC
>TRBJ2-4|TRBV4-1|.|.
CASSLSVKNIQYF
TGCGCCAGCAGCCTATCTGTCAAAAACATTCAGTACTTC
>TRBJ1-6|TRBV30|TRBD1|.
CAWKTGTVNSPLHF
TGTGCCTGGAAGACCGGGACAGTAAATTCACCCCTCCACTTT
>TRBJ2-5|TRBV9|.|.
CASSFRDFQETQYF
TGTGCCAGCAGCTTCCGGGACTTCCAAGAGACCCAGTACTTC
>TRBJ2-2|TRBV5-1|TRBD1|.
CASSLDRGTGELFF
TGCGCCAGCAGTCTGGACAGGGGCACCGGGGAGCTGTTTTTT
>TRBJ2-6|TRBV30|.|.
CAWRPGAGVWAGANVLTF
TGTGCCTGGAGACCGGGGGCGGGAGTGTGGGCTGGGGCCAACGTCCTGACTTTC
>TRBJ2-5|TRBV7-2|TRBD1|.
CASSHDRGETQYF
TGTGCCAGCAGCCATGACAGGGGGGAGACCCAGTACTTC
>TRBJ1-1|TRBV2|TRBD1|.
CASKGTGGNTEAFF
TGTGCCAGCAAGGGGACAGGGGGGAACACTGAAGCTTTCTTT
>TRBJ2-6|TRBV5-1|TRBD2|.
CASSPGGSGANVLTF
TGCGCCAGCAGCCCGGGGGGTTCTGGGGCCAACGTCCTGACTTTC
>TRBJ1-2|TRBV7-2|TRBD1|.
CASSPRTGDWGYTF
TGTGCCAGCAGCCCACGGACAGGGGATTGGGGCTACACCTTC
>TRBJ2-2|TRBV7-8|TRBD2|.
CASSLLAGVGTGELFF
TGTGCCAGCAGCCTTCTAGCGGGAGTGGGGACCGGGGAGCTGTTTTTT
>TRBJ2-2|TRBV5-4|.|few
CASSLTVNTGELFF
TGTGCCAGCAGCTTGACGGTGAACACCGGGGAGCTGTTTTTT
>TRBJ2-7|TRBV18|.|.
CASRLAGSYEQYF
TGTGCCAGCCGTCTCGCAGGTTCCTACGAGCAGTACTTC